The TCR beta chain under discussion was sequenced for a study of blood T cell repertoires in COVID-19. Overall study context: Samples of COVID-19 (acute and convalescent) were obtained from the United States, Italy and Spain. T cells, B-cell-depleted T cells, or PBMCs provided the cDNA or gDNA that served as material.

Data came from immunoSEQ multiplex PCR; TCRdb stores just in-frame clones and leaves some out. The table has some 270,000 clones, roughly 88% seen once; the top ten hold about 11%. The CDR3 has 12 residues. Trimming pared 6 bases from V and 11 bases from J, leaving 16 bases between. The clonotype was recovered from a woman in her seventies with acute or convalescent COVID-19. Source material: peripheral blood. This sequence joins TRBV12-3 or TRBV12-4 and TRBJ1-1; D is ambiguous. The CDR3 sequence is CASSARRGLAFF. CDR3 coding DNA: TGTGCCAGCAGCGCCAGGCGTGGGTTGGCTTTCTTT.